This TCR beta chain was captured by sequencing in a study of T cell responses to AZD1222 COVID-19 vaccine. Study summary: Researchers grouped second doses given at about 4 or about 12 weeks into one pool. Study-wide results and caveats: Close to half of spike-specific TCRs reportedly recognize unmutated variant regions. Among those given AZD1222, only five or six were seropositive at baseline. Among vaccine-associated CD4 TCRs, coverage spanned spike, with dominance at 160-218 and 743-854.

Concerning this clone: As yet, its antigen is unknown.

With 7 bases clipped from V and 8 bases from J, the junction kept 6 bases outside the gene matches. The germline V gene has CDR1 SQVTM and CDR2 ANQGSEA. This CDR3 contains 12 residues. Generated by immunoSEQ multiplex PCR, the TCRdb table keeps only in-frame clones and is missing some. Altogether around 120,000 clones are present, around 82% being singletons, with the ten largest covering 6.2%. V and J are TRBV29-1 and TRBJ2-1; TRBD1 matches at 9 bases. The specimen was peripheral blood, collected on day 0 of AZD1222 vaccination. This sequence was found in an adult in good health. For the CDR3, the DNA is TGCAGCGGCGGACAGGGGAAAGATGAGCAGTTCTTC. This translates into CSGGQGKDEQFF.